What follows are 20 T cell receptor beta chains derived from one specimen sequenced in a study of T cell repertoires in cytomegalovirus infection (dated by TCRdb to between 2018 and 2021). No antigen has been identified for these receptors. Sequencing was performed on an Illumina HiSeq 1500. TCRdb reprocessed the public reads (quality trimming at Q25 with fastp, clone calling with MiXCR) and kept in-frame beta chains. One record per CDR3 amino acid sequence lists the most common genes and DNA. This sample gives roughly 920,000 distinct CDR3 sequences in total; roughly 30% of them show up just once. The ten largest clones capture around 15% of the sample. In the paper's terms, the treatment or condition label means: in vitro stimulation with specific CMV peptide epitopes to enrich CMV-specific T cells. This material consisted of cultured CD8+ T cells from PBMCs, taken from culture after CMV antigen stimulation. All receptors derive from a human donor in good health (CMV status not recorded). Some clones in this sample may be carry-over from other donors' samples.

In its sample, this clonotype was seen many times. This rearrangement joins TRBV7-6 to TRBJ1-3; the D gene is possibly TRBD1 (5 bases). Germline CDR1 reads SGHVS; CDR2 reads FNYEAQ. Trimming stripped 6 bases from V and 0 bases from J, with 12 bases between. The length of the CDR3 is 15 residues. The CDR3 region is CASSPDGGSGNTIYF. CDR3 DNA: TGTGCCAGCAGTCCCGACGGGGGCTCTGGAAACACCATATATTTT.

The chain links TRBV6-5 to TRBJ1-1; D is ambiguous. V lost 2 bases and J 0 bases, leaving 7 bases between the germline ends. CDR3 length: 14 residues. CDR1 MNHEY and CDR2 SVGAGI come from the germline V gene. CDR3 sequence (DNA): TGTGCCAGCAGTTACGACACTCTGAACACTGAAGCTTTCTTT. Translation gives CASSYDTLNTEAFF.

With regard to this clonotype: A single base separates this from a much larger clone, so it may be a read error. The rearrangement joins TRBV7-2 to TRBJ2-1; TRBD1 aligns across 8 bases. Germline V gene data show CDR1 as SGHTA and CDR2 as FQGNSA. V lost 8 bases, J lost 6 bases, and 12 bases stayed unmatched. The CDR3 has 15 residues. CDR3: CASGSTGAYANEQFF. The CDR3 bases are TGTGCCAGCGGCTCGACAGGGGCCTATGCCAATGAGCAGTTCTTC.

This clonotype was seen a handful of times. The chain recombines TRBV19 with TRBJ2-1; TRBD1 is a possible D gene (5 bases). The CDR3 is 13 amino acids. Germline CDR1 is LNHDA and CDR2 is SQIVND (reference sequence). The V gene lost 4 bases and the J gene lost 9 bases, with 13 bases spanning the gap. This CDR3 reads CASSRGRHLEQFF. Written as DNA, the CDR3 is TGTGCCAGTAGTAGGGGCAGGCATCTTGAGCAGTTCTTC.

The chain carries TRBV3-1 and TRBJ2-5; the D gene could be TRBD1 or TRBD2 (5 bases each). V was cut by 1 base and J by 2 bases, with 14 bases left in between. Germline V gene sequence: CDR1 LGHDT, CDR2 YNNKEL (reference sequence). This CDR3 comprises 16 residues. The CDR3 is CASSQVGLAGQETQYF. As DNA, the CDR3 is TGTGCCAGCAGCCAAGTGGGGCTAGCAGGGCAAGAGACCCAGTACTTC.

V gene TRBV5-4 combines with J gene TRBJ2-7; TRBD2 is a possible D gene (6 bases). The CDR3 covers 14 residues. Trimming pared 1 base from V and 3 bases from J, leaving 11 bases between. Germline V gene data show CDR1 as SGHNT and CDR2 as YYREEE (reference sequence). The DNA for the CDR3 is TGTGCCAGCAGCTTGAGGGAGGTGGGCTACGAGCAGTACTTC. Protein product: CASSLREVGYEQYF.

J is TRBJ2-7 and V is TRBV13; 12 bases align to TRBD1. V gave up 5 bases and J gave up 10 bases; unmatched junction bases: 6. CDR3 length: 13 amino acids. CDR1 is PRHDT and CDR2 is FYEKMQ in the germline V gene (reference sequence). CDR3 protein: CASSPGTGGGQYF. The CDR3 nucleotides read TGTGCCAGCAGCCCTGGGACAGGGGGCGGCCAGTACTTC.

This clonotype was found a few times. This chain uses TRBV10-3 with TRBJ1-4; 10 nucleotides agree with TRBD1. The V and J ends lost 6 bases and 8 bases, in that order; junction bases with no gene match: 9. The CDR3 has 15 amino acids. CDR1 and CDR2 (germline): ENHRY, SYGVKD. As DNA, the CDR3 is TGTGCCATCAGCCAAGGGACAGGGGAACGGGAAAAACTGTTTTTT. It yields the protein CAISQGTGEREKLFF.

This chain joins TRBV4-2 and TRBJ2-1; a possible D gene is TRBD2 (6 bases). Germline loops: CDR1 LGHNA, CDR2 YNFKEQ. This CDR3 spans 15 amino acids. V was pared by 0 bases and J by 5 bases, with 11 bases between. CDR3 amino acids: CASSQEQRVHNEQFF. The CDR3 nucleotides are TGTGCCAGCAGCCAAGAACAGCGGGTTCACAATGAGCAGTTCTTC.

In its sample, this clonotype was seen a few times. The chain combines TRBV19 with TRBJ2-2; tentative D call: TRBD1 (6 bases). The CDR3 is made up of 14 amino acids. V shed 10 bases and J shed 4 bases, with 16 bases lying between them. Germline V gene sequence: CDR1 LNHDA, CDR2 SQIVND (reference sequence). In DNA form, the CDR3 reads TGTGCCACCAGGGTGGACAGAGGCACCGGGGAGCTGTTTTTT. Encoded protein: CATRVDRGTGELFF.

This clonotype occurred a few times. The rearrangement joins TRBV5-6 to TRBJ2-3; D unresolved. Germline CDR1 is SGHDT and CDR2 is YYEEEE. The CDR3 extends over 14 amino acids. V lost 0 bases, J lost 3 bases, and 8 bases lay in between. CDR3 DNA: TGTGCCAGCAGCTTGGTCGGGCTAACAGATACGCAGTATTTT. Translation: CASSLVGLTDTQYF.

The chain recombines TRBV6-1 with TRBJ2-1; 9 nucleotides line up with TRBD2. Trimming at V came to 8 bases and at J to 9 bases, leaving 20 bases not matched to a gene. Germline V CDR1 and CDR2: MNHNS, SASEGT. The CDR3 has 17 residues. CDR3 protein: CASAQAVAGVMDGEQFF. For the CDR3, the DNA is TGTGCCAGCGCCCAAGCGGTAGCGGGGGTAATGGACGGTGAGCAGTTCTTC.

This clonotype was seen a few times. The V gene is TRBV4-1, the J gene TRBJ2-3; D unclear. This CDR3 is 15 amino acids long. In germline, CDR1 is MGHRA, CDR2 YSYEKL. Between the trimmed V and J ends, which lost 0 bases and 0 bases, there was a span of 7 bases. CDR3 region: CASSQDRASTDTQYF. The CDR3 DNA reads TGCGCCAGCAGCCAAGATAGGGCTAGCACAGATACGCAGTATTTT.

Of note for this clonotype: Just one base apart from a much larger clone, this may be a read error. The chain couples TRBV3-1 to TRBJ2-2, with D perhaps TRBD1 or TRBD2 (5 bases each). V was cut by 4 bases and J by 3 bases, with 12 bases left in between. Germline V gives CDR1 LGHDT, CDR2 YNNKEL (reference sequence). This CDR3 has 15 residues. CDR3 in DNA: TGTGCCAGCAGCCCCGGGGCAGTCTACACCGGGGAGCTGTTTTTT. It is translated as CASSPGAVYTGELFF. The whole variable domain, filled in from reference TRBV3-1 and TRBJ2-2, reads DTAVSQTPKYLVTQMGNDKSIKCEQNLGHDTMYWYKQDSKKFLKIMFSYNNKELIINETVPNRFSPKSPDKAHLNLHINSLELGDSAVYFCASSPGAVYTGELFFGEGSRLTVL.

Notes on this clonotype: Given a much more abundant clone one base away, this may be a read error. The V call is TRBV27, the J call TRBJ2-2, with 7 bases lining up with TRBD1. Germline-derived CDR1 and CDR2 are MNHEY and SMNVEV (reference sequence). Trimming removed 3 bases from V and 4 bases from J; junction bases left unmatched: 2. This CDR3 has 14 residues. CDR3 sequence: CASSLGTVTGELFF. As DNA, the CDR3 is TGTGCCAGCAGTTTGGGGACAGTCACCGGGGAGCTGTTTTTT.

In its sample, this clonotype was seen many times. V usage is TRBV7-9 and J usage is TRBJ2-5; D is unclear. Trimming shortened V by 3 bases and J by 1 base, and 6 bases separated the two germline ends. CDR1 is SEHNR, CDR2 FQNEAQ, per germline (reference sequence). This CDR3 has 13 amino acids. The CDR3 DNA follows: TGTGCCAGCAGCTTTAATAGCCAAGAGACCCAGTACTTC. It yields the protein CASSFNSQETQYF.

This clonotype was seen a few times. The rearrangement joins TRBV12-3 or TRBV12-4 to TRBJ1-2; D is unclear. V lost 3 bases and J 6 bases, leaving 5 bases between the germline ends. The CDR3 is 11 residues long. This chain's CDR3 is CASSLWDGYTF. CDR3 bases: TGTGCCAGCAGTTTGTGGGATGGCTACACCTTC.

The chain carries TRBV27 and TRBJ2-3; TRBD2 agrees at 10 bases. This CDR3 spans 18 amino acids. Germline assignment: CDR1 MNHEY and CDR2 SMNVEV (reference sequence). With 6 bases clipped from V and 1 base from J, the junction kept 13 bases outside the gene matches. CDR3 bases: TGTGCCAGCAGCCTCACTAGCGGGGCCTTCGGGGGCACAGATACGCAGTATTTT. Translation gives CASSLTSGAFGGTDTQYF.

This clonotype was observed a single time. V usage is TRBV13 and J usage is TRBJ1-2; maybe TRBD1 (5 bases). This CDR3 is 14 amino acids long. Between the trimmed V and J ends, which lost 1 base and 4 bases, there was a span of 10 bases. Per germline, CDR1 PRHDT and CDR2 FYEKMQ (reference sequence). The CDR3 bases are TGTGCCAGCAGCTTAGAAGGCAGGGCCTATGGCTACACCTTC. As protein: CASSLEGRAYGYTF.

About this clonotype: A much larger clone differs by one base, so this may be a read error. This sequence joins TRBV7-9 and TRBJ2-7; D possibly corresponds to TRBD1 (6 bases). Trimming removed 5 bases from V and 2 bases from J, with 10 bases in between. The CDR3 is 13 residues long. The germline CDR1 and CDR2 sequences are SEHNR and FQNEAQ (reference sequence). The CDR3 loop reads CASSDTGPYEQYV. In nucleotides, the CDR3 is TGTGCCAGCAGCGATACAGGGCCCTACGAGCAGTACGTC.